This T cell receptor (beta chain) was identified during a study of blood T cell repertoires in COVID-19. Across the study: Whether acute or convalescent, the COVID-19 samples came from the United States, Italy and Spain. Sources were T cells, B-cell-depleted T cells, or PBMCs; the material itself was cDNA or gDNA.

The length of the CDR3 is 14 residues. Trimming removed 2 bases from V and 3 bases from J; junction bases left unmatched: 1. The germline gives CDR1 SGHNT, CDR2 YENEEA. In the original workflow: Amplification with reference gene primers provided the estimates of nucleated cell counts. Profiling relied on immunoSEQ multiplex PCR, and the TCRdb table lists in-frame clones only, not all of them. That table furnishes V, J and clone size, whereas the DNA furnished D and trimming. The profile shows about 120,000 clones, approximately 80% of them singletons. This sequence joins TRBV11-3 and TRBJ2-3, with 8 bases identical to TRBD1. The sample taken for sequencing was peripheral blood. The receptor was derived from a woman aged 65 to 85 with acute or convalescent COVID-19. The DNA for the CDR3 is TGTGCCAGCAGCTTAAGACAGGGGACAGATACGCAGTATTTT. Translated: CASSLRQGTDTQYF.